The clone carrying this T cell receptor (beta chain) has more than one count but fewer than ten. Its antigen is unidentified. Each CDR3 protein is one row after TCRdb ran MiXCR on the 5' RACE reads. In the table there are approximately 220,000 distinct CDR3 sequences, around 6.9% of which are singletons. The sample is drawn from a study of identical twins. Study-level points and caveats: It was out-of-frame TCR alpha sharing in monozygotic twins that models underestimated.

Germline CDR1 reads MNHEY; CDR2 reads SVGEGT. This CDR3 region has 14 residues. V lost 3 bases to trimming and J lost 4 bases; unmatched junction nucleotides: 5. The same data also contributed to another study, on yellow fever vaccine responses in identical twins.

The chain links TRBV6-2 or TRBV6-3 to TRBJ1-1; the match to TRBD1 covers 7 bases. This TCR derives from a woman younger than 30 in good health. Source material: memory (CD45RO+) T cells sorted from blood. Written as DNA, the CDR3 is TGTGCCAGCAGTTATTCCCACAGGGGCACTGAAGCTTTCTTT. It encodes CASSYSHRGTEAFF.